Below are 14 T cell receptor beta chains sequenced from a single sample in a study of blood T cells in healthy people across ages. Next came a second PCR, run for about 7 to 12 cycles, which used a sample-barcoded 5' primer along with a J-beta primer mix. One entry per CDR3 protein results from TCRdb running MiXCR on the 5' RACE reads. The data hold roughly 1.5 million distinct CDR3 sequences, with under 55% observed a single time. Material for sequencing was blood. The receptors shown here come from a woman younger than 35 in good health.

This chain connects TRBV27 to TRBJ1-2, with D possibly matching TRBD1 (5 bases). The CDR3 contains 16 residues. CDR1 is MNHEY, CDR2 SMNVEV, per germline (reference sequence). V was shortened by 8 bases and J by 6 bases, with 25 bases between the two germline ends. CDR3 in DNA: TGTGCCAGCTCCATTTTAGGGCCAGGGCCAACGGATGGCTACACCTTC. The encoded protein is CASSILGPGPTDGYTF.

This clonotype was observed a handful of times. The V and J genes are TRBV4-2 and TRBJ2-1; possibly TRBD2 for D (5 bases). The germline V gene has CDR1 LGHNA and CDR2 YNFKEQ. This CDR3 contains 16 residues. The V end was cut by 1 base, the J end by 2 bases, with 12 bases between. The CDR3 loop reads CASSQVLAQAYNEQFF. The CDR3 DNA is TGTGCCAGCAGCCAAGTTCTAGCTCAAGCCTACAATGAGCAGTTCTTC.

The chain is built from TRBV28 and TRBJ2-5; D may be TRBD1 (5 bases). The end of the DNA fits TRBJ2-7 better, so the J call may be wrong. The CDR3 covers 16 residues. The germline V gene has CDR1 MDHEN and CDR2 SYDVKM. DNA for the CDR3: TGTGCCAGCAGTTCCCCCCTAAGAACAGGATTCCGCGAGCAGTACTTC. This translates into CASSSPLRTGFREQYF.

The rearrangement joins TRBV20-1 to TRBJ2-1; D is uncertain. Judging by the DNA end, TRBJ2-7 fits better; the J call may be wrong. This CDR3 comprises 13 residues. Per the germline V gene, CDR1 is DFQATT and CDR2 is SNEGSKA (reference sequence). CDR3 sequence (DNA): TGCAGTGGGGATCGCCACTCCTACAATGAGCAGTACTTC. It translates to CSGDRHSYNEQYF.

The chain links TRBV6-7 to TRBJ2-1; D is perhaps TRBD2 (5 bases). TRBV6-7 is treated as an ORF (open reading frame) with a function not yet certain. Between the trimmed V and J ends, which lost 4 bases and 4 bases, there was a span of 14 bases. The CDR3 has 15 amino acids. The CDR3 here is CASSFSQDWYNEQFF. DNA for the CDR3: TGTGCCAGCAGTTTCTCCCAGGACTGGTACAATGAGCAGTTCTTC.

The chain combines TRBV3-1 with TRBJ2-4, with D maybe TRBD2 (7 bases). TRBJ2-5 explains the end of the DNA better; the J call may be wrong. CDR3 length: 16 amino acids. The germline V gene has CDR1 LGHDT and CDR2 YNNKEL (reference sequence). The CDR3 nucleotides read TGTGCCAGCAGCCAAGATAGAGGGGGGGTCCAAGAGACCCAGTACTTC. Translation: CASSQDRGGVQETQYF.

This chain links TRBV7-2 with TRBJ2-3; D is unresolved. CDR1 is SGHTA and CDR2 is FQGNSA in the germline V gene. The CDR3 spans 15 residues. The V end lost 1 base, the J end lost 2 bases, and 10 bases lay between the germline ends. CDR3 sequence reads: CASSLDRSPTDTQYF. In DNA form, the CDR3 reads TGTGCCAGCAGCTTAGACAGAAGTCCCACAGATACGCAGTATTTT.

This clonotype was observed a few times. This chain links TRBV29-1 with TRBJ1-2; 10 bases fit TRBD1. The CDR3 extends over 14 amino acids. V trimming: 1 base; J trimming: 6 bases; junction bases outside the gene matches: 5. Looked up from germline, CDR1 is SQVTM and CDR2 is ANQGSEA. CDR3 coding DNA: TGCAGCGTTGAAGTACCGGGACAGGGGCATGGCTACACCTTC. This sequence encodes CSVEVPGQGHGYTF. The complete variable domain, with remaining parts taken from reference TRBV29-1 and TRBJ1-2, reads SAVISQKPSRDICQRGTSLTIQCQVDSQVTMMFWYRQQPGQSLTLIATANQGSEATYESGFVIDKFPISRPNLTFSTLTVSNMSPEDSSIYLCSVEVPGQGHGYTFGSGTRLTVV.

This clonotype was counted only a few times. The chain couples TRBV6-5 to TRBJ2-1; no clear D gene. Germline V gene data show CDR1 as MNHEY and CDR2 as SVGAGI. V was clipped by 6 bases and J by 4 bases, with 10 bases between them. This CDR3 region has 13 residues. Written as DNA, the CDR3 is TGTGCCAGCAGCTACGCTATGTACAATGAGCAGTTCTTC. It specifies CASSYAMYNEQFF.

The chain joins TRBV27 to TRBJ2-5; 7 bases align to TRBD2. V was pared by 2 bases and J by 5 bases, with 8 bases of the junction left unmatched. Germline CDR1 is MNHEY and CDR2 is SMNVEV (reference sequence). The CDR3 runs to 15 residues. CDR3 in DNA: TGTGCCAGCAGTTTAAGGCGTGGGAGGGTGGAGACCCAGTACTTC. It specifies CASSLRRGRVETQYF.

This clonotype was found many times. CDR3 nucleotides: TGTGCCACCAGTGATCAGGGCACGTTCTTC. This translates into CATSDQGTFF. The chain joins TRBV24-1 to TRBJ2-1; a possible D gene is TRBD1 (5 bases). CDR3 size: 10 residues. Per germline, CDR1 KGHDR and CDR2 SFDVKD. V lost 3 bases and J lost 15, with 8 bases in between.

This clonotype was detected only a few times. The chain has TRBV6-5 and TRBJ2-7; D is ambiguous. V was shortened by 5 bases and J by 2 bases, with 13 bases between the two germline ends. The CDR3 is 14 amino acids. Germline CDR1 and CDR2: MNHEY and SVGAGI. CDR3 bases: TGTGCCAGCAGTCCCTATGTAGGCCCCTACGAGCAGTACTTC. Encoded protein: CASSPYVGPYEQYF.

This clonotype was observed a few times. V and J are TRBV4-3 and TRBJ2-7; D is unclear. The CDR3 runs 15 residues. V was pared by 1 base and J by 0 bases, with 10 bases between. CDR1 is LGHNA and CDR2 is YSLEER in the germline V gene. The CDR3 region is CASSQGVLSSYEQYF. In nucleotides, the CDR3 is TGCGCCAGCAGCCAAGGGGTATTGAGCTCCTACGAGCAGTACTTC.

V usage is TRBV29-1 and J usage is TRBJ1-2; possibly TRBD1 for D (6 bases). CDR1 is SQVTM, CDR2 ANQGSEA, per germline. CDR3 length equals 12 residues. The V end was cut by 2 bases, the J end by 3 bases, with 7 bases between. The CDR3 loop is CSVEQGYYGYTF. As DNA, the CDR3 is TGCAGCGTTGAACAGGGGTACTATGGCTACACCTTC.